The clone carrying this T cell receptor (beta chain) has more than one count but fewer than ten. This entry is derived from a study of blood T cell repertoires in COVID-19. Study background: Samples taken during acute and convalescent COVID-19 were collected in the United States, Italy and Spain.

Germline lookup yields CDR1 LGHDT and CDR2 YNNKEL (reference sequence). V lost 0 bases and J lost 3, with 8 bases in between. The CDR3 runs 15 residues. Patients of the Seattle cohort, enrolled during active infection, were followed longitudinally. As processed by the authors: Using reference gene primer amplification, nucleated cell counts were estimated. Profiling relied on immunoSEQ multiplex PCR, and the TCRdb table lists in-frame clones only, not all of them. Clone size and V and J calls were adopted from that table, with D and trimming inferred from the DNA. The table has about 340,000 clones, 85% to 90% seen once.

The TCR sequence derives from a woman in her 70s with COVID-19, enrolled during active disease. Sequencing was performed on peripheral blood. The V call is TRBV3-1 (or the pseudogene TRBV3-2), the J call TRBJ1-4, with D possibly TRBD1 on 5 matching bases. CDR3 nucleotide sequence: TGTGCCAGCAGCCAAGAGGGCAGGGCTAATGAAAAACTGTTTTTT. Encoded protein: CASSQEGRANEKLFF.